Listed below are T cell receptor beta chains from one sample, sequenced in a study of shared clonotypes between healthy human individuals. Assay used: immunoSEQ multiplex PCR; TCRdb lists only in-frame clones, some missing. The sample includes hundreds of thousands of clones, about 96% of them seen just once. The sample comprised naive CD8+ T cells sorted from blood. The source is a woman aged 25 to 39 in good health. The CDR3 runs from the conserved cysteine through the conserved F or W. D genes are given only for firm matches. A clone size is listed for some rows: how often the clone was seen (once, few, many), or a class if it is expanded.

D,J,V,size,DNA,CDR3
.,TRBJ2-5,TRBV21-1,.,TGTGCCAGCAGCAAGGGCGGAGGCTTCTCTCAAGAGACCCAGTACTTC,CASSKGGGFSQETQYF
.,TRBJ2-5,TRBV27,.,TGTGCCAGCAGTTCCAGGGGTGAGACCCAGTACTTC,CASSSRGETQYF
.,TRBJ1-5,TRBV19,.,TGTGCCAGTAGTATAGATCTTAGGGGATCGCATCAGCCCCAGCATTTT,CASSIDLRGSHQPQHF
.,TRBJ1-4,TRBV27,.,TGTGCCAGCAGTTTACTTACAGGAGCAACTAATGAAAAACTGTTTTTT,CASSLLTGATNEKLFF
.,TRBJ2-7,TRBV19,.,TGTGCCAGTAGTATGTTTCTCGCCTACGAGCAGTACTTC,CASSMFLAYEQYF
TRBD2,TRBJ2-1,TRBV4-1,.,TGCGCCAGCAGCCTACCTGTCGCAGCGGGAGGATCCAATGAGCAGTTCTTC,CASSLPVAAGGSNEQFF
.,TRBJ1-4,TRBV5-5,.,TGTGCCAGCAGCTTGGTGGCAGAGAATGAAAAACTGTTTTTT,CASSLVAENEKLFF
TRBD2,TRBJ2-5,TRBV9,.,TGTGCCAGCAGCCTAAACCCCCCCGGACTAGCGGGGACCCAAGAGACCCAGTACTTC,CASSLNPPGLAGTQETQYF
.,TRBJ1-5,TRBV27,.,TGTGCCAGCAGTTTTGCCAGGGTTGGTCAGCCCCAGCATTTT,CASSFARVGQPQHF
.,TRBJ2-2,TRBV28,.,TGTGCCAGCAGTTTTGTGGGGGGCTCCGGGGAGCTGTTTTTT,CASSFVGGSGELFF
TRBD1,TRBJ1-1,TRBV4-1,.,TGCGCCAGCAGCCACCACCCGGGACAGGGAAGGACTGAAGCTTTCTTT,CASSHHPGQGRTEAFF
.,TRBJ1-4,TRBV9,.,TGTGCCAGCAGCGTAGGGGGAACTAATGAAAAACTGTTTTTT,CASSVGGTNEKLFF
.,TRBJ2-1,TRBV28,.,TGTGCCAGCAGTACAACAGGTGTAGCTTGTGAGCAGTTCTTC,CASSTTGVACEQFF
.,TRBJ1-5,TRBV5-6,once,TGTGCCAGCAGCTCGGTTGAGAACCCACGACAGCCCCAGCATTTT,CASSSVENPRQPQHF
.,TRBJ2-4,TRBV13,.,TGTGCCAGCAGCTGGGGCACCGAAAGCATTCAGTACTTC,CASSWGTESIQYF
.,TRBJ2-5,TRBV5-1,few,TGCGCCAGCAGCCGTCCCCAAGAGACCCAGTACTTC,CASSRPQETQYF
TRBD1,TRBJ2-2,TRBV9,.,TGTGCCAGCAGCCGGGACAGGGGGCTAGGCACCGGGGAGCTGTTTTTT,CASSRDRGLGTGELFF
.,TRBJ1-5,TRBV27,.,TGTGCCAGCAAAGCCGGGACCAGTCAGCCCCAGCATTTT,CASKAGTSQPQHF
.,TRBJ2-2,TRBV7-8,.,TGTGCCATTACGGTAAACACCGGGGAGCTGTTTTTT,CAITVNTGELFF
TRBD1,TRBJ1-2,TRBV5-1,once,TGCGCCAGCAGCTTGGCCCGCCAAGGGGGGGACAGTTCCCATGGCTACACCTTC,CASSLARQGGDSSHGYTF
.,TRBJ2-4,TRBV28,.,TGTGCCAGCAGTTTGGTTGGCTCAGCCAAAAACATTCAGTACTTC,CASSLVGSAKNIQYF
TRBD2,TRBJ2-5,TRBV4-1,.,TGCGCCAGCAGCCAAAGGTGGGGAGGGAAAGAGACCCAGTACTTC,CASSQRWGGKETQYF
.,TRBJ2-1,TRBV4-1,.,TGCGCCAGCAGTCCCCGGGATTACGCCTACAATGAGCAGTTCTTC,CASSPRDYAYNEQFF
.,TRBJ2-5,TRBV2,.,TGTGCCAGCAGTGACGCTATGGGGACCCAGTACTTC,CASSDAMGTQYF
TRBD2,TRBJ2-1,TRBV6-1,.,TGTGCCAGCAGTGAAGCGGGACTAGCGGGAGTAGAGCAGTTCTTC,CASSEAGLAGVEQFF
.,TRBJ2-7,TRBV10-2,.,TGCGCCACCCGGGACTACGAGCAGTACTTC,CATRDYEQYF
TRBD2,TRBJ2-2,TRBV10-1,.,TGCGCCAGTCCCCGGACTAGCGGTCCTCCCTCCGGGACCGGGGAGCTGTTTTTT,CASPRTSGPPSGTGELFF
.,TRBJ2-5,TRBV6-5,.,TGTGCCAGCGGCAGGGAGGAGACCCAGTACTTC,CASGREETQYF